The clone carrying this T cell receptor (beta chain) was observed at least ten times. The data originate from a study of T-cell reconstitution after alpha-beta-depleted transplantation in children. Germline CDR1 is SGHAT and CDR2 is FQNNGV. The ends lost 0 bases at V and 5 bases at J; junction bases unmatched: 7. The length of the CDR3 is 17 residues. Preparation of the TCRbeta library involved a method that used unique molecular identifiers. Via MiXCR, TCRdb re-called the PCR reads, giving one row per CDR3 protein. Of 80,000 to 95,000 distinct CDR3 sequences in the sample, 8% to 9% were seen once. The sequence derives from a human donor who donated a stem cell graft to a child with congenital amegakaryocytic thrombocytopenia. This chain links TRBV11-2 with TRBJ2-5; 12 bases map to TRBD2. The sample consisted of PBMCs from the stem cell graft donor, taken from the stem cell graft. CDR3: CASSLDGLAGNYETQYF. The CDR3 nucleotides read TGTGCCAGCAGCTTAGACGGACTAGCGGGAAATTATGAGACCCAGTACTTC.